This T cell receptor (beta chain) comes out of a study of blood T cell repertoires in COVID-19. Looking at the study overall: Some COVID-19 samples were acute and others convalescent; all came from the United States, Italy and Spain. T cells, B-cell-depleted T cells, or PBMCs provided the cDNA or gDNA that served as material.

Germline V CDR1 and CDR2: SGHDN, FVKESK. V shed 4 bases and J 1 base; nucleotides not matched to a gene: 5. The CDR3 has 15 amino acids. In Seattle, patients joined the study during active infection and were tracked longitudinally. Sequencing used immunoSEQ multiplex PCR; TCRdb keeps in-frame clones, though not all of them. This table has a few hundred thousand clones, around 88% appearing once. The chain joins TRBV14 to TRBJ1-2, with 8 nucleotides matching TRBD1. Sequencing was performed on peripheral blood. This sequence was found in a woman between 45 and 60 years old with COVID-19, enrolled during active disease. The CDR3 is CASSLRQGINYGYTF. The CDR3 DNA reads as TGTGCCAGCAGCCTTAGACAGGGGATTAACTATGGCTACACCTTC.